One and the same sample provided the 26 T cell receptor beta chains below, sequenced in a study of blood T cell repertoires in COVID-19. Libraries were prepared by immunoSEQ multiplex PCR; TCRdb keeps only in-frame clonotypes and omits some of them. The sample consists of roughly 150,000 clones, about three quarters of them appearing once. Sequenced material: peripheral blood. These receptors all come from a man between 65 and 85 years old with acute or convalescent COVID-19.

This sequence joins TRBV6-1 and TRBJ1-5; 9 nucleotides align to TRBD1. CDR3 length equals 14 residues. CDR1 and CDR2 from the germline V gene are MNHNS and SASEGT. V lost 7 bases, J lost 5 bases, and 6 bases stayed unmatched. CDR3 coding DNA: TGTGCCAGCACCTCGACAGGGGGGGATCAGCCCCAGCATTTT. Residues: CASTSTGGDQPQHF.

V usage is TRBV5-1 and J usage is TRBJ2-1; 15 bases map to TRBD2. Germline-derived CDR1 and CDR2 are SGHRS and YFSETQ. This CDR3 has 19 residues. Trimming at V came to 4 bases and at J to 2 bases, leaving 10 bases not matched to a gene. CDR3 residues: CASSTVPGLAGGTYNEQFF. The CDR3 DNA follows: TGCGCCAGCAGCACTGTCCCGGGACTAGCGGGGGGTACCTACAATGAGCAGTTCTTC.

The V call is TRBV18, the J call TRBJ1-1; tentatively, D is TRBD1 (5 bases). Germline V gene data show CDR1 as KGHSH and CDR2 as LQKENI. Trimming removed 3 bases from V and 0 bases from J, with 14 bases in between. CDR3 length: 16 amino acids. CDR3 DNA sequence: TGTGCCAGCTCACCCATCCCTCGGGGGATGAACACTGAAGCTTTCTTT. Its translation: CASSPIPRGMNTEAFF. Full variable domain (missing parts from reference TRBV18 and TRBJ1-1): NAGVMQNPRHLVRRRGQEARLRCSPMKGHSHVYWYRQLPEEGLKFMVYLQKENIIDESGMPKERFSAEFPKEGPSILRIQQVVRGDSAAYFCASSPIPRGMNTEAFFGQGTRLTVV.

The chain combines TRBV19 with TRBJ2-3; maybe TRBD1 (6 bases). Trimming cost V 5 bases and J 5 bases, with 14 bases left between them. Per germline, CDR1 LNHDA and CDR2 SQIVND (reference sequence). CDR3 length equals 14 residues. The CDR3: CASSSLGARDTQYF. CDR3 DNA sequence: TGTGCCAGTAGTTCCCTGGGGGCGAGAGATACGCAGTATTTT.

This sequence joins TRBV6-1 and TRBJ1-3, with D possibly TRBD1 on 5 matching bases. Germline V lookup: CDR1 MNHNS, CDR2 SASEGT. This CDR3 contains 15 residues. Trimming cost V 2 bases and J 2 bases, with 10 bases left between them. The CDR3 nucleotides read TGTGCCAGCAGTGAATGGGCAGGGCCTGGAAACACCATATATTTT. Protein sequence: CASSEWAGPGNTIYF.

The V call is TRBV6-1, the J call TRBJ1-2; D not resolved. CDR3 length: 15 amino acids. The germline V and J ends were trimmed by 1 base and 14 bases, with 23 bases remaining between them. CDR1 and CDR2 (germline): MNHNS, SASEGT. CDR3: CASSEGADPSITRTF. DNA of the CDR3: TGTGCCAGCAGTGAAGGGGCCGATCCCTCAATTACTAGGACCTTC.

This chain links TRBV7-3 with TRBJ2-3, with TRBD2 matching over 10 bases. Germline CDR1 reads SGHTA; CDR2 reads FQGTGA. The J segment lost 2 bases and the V segment lost 1 base, leaving 12 bases of the junction unmatched. This CDR3 is 19 amino acids long. The CDR3, as DNA: TGTGCCAGCAGCTTAAACCCGTTGGTAGCGGGAGGTCCCACAGATACGCAGTATTTT. Residues: CASSLNPLVAGGPTDTQYF.

V is TRBV6-5 and J is TRBJ2-7; D is perhaps TRBD1 (5 bases). The CDR3 spans 15 residues. Between the trimmed V and J ends, which lost 7 bases and 1 base, there was a span of 17 bases. The germline CDR1 and CDR2 sequences are MNHEY and SVGAGI. The CDR3 bases are TGTGCCAGCACCTTCTCCTTTGGACAATCCTACGAGCAGTACTTC. Its translation is CASTFSFGQSYEQYF.

The chain links TRBV12-3 or TRBV12-4 to TRBJ1-1; D is unresolved. The V end was cut by 3 bases, the J end by 6 bases, with 5 bases between. CDR3 length equals 11 residues. For the CDR3, the DNA is TGTGCCAGCAGTTTGAGTGCTGAAGCTTTCTTT. Its protein is CASSLSAEAFF.

V usage is TRBV4-3 and J usage is TRBJ2-3, with D unclear. Germline CDR1 reads LGHNA; CDR2 reads YSLEER. Trimming shortened V by 0 bases and J by 1 base, and 11 bases separated the two germline ends. The CDR3 totals 16 residues. CDR3 loop: CASSQDLVPGTDTQYF. The DNA for the CDR3 is TGCGCCAGCAGCCAAGATCTCGTACCGGGCACAGATACGCAGTATTTT.

This clone was counted only a few times. This chain connects TRBV7-9 to TRBJ1-1, with D possibly matching TRBD1 (5 bases). CDR1 SEHNR and CDR2 FQNEAQ come from the germline V gene (reference sequence). The CDR3 has 15 residues. Trimming took off 3 bases at V and 5 bases at J, with 16 bases between the two ends. For the CDR3, the DNA is TGTGCCAGCAGCTTGGCTGCCGGGGGTGGGACTGAAGCTTTCTTT. Protein: CASSLAAGGGTEAFF.

The V and J genes are TRBV6-5 and TRBJ2-1; the match to TRBD2 covers 11 bases. Germline CDR1 is MNHEY and CDR2 is SVGAGI. The CDR3 runs to 16 residues. Germline trimming cut 4 bases from V and 5 bases from J; bases unmatched to any gene: 7. For the CDR3, the DNA is TGTGCCAGCAGTTCTTCACTAGCGGGGGATCACAATGAGCAGTTCTTC. The encoded protein is CASSSSLAGDHNEQFF.

This chain joins TRBV6-4 and TRBJ2-2, with 8 nucleotides matching TRBD1. Unmatched junction bases numbered 12, after V lost 6 bases and J lost 6 bases. The CDR3 totals 16 residues. Germline CDR1 MRHNA, CDR2 SNTAGT. CDR3 nucleotide sequence: TGTGCCAGCAGCGCGACAGGGGAAGATGGTTCCGGGGAGCTGTTTTTT. This translates into CASSATGEDGSGELFF.

For the CDR3, the DNA is TGTGCCAGCAGCTCCCGTCCCTTAGCGGGAGGTGCCACAGATACGCAGTATTTT. It translates to CASSSRPLAGGATDTQYF. The chain uses TRBV7-2 and TRBJ2-3; 10 bases match TRBD2. The V and J ends lost 4 bases and 2 bases, in that order; junction bases with no gene match: 12. This CDR3 region has 18 residues. Per the germline V gene, CDR1 is SGHTA and CDR2 is FQGNSA.

The genes are TRBV27 and TRBJ2-3; perhaps TRBD2 as D (5 bases). Trimming removed 5 bases from V and 1 base from J, with 16 bases in between. The CDR3 extends over 16 amino acids. In germline, CDR1 is MNHEY, CDR2 SMNVEV (reference sequence). The CDR3 DNA reads as TGTGCCAGCAGTCCACTAGTAAATCTCGGCACAGATACGCAGTATTTT. Translation: CASSPLVNLGTDTQYF.

The chain uses TRBV4-3 and TRBJ2-7, with D unclear. CDR1 and CDR2 (germline): LGHNA, YSLEER. The CDR3 extends over 14 amino acids. Trimming cost V 0 bases and J 0 bases, with 6 bases left between them. The CDR3: CASSQDSISYEQYF. CDR3 DNA sequence: TGCGCCAGCAGCCAAGATTCCATCTCCTACGAGCAGTACTTC.

CDR3 nucleotides: TGTGCCAGCTCACCACCTAGCGGGAGCACAGATACGCAGTATTTT. Residues: CASSPPSGSTDTQYF. The genes are TRBV18 and TRBJ2-3; 7 bases match TRBD2. The V gene end was trimmed by 0 bases and the J gene end by 0 bases; junction bases not matched to a gene: 0. The CDR3 loop spans 15 amino acids. Germline-derived CDR1 and CDR2 are KGHSH and LQKENI.

The CDR3 bases are TGTGCCAGCGCGACAGTCAATGAGCAGTTCTTC. It is translated as CASATVNEQFF. The V and J genes are TRBV6-6 and TRBJ2-1, with D perhaps matching TRBD1 (5 bases). V lost 8 bases and J lost 6, with 8 bases in between. The germline V gene encodes CDR1 MNHNY and CDR2 SVGAGI (reference sequence). The CDR3 length is 11 residues.

The CDR3 DNA sequence: TGTGCCAGCAGCCGAGGGGAGGGGCAGCCCCAGCATTTT. Translating it yields CASSRGEGQPQHF. The V call is TRBV12-3 or TRBV12-4, the J call TRBJ1-5, with TRBD1 as a possible D gene (5 bases). The CDR3 extends over 13 amino acids. V shed 6 bases and J shed 7 bases, with 13 bases lying between them.

The rearrangement joins TRBV6-5 to TRBJ2-2; 8 bases map to TRBD1. The CDR3 runs to 14 residues. Germline values: CDR1 MNHEY, CDR2 SVGAGI. The V and J ends lost 6 bases and 8 bases, in that order; junction bases with no gene match: 8. The CDR3 DNA reads TGTGCCAGCAGCCTGGACAGGGTTCGGGGGGAGCTGTTTTTT. Amino acids: CASSLDRVRGELFF.

The genes are TRBV29-1 and TRBJ2-5; 8 nucleotides align to TRBD2. Germline loops: CDR1 SQVTM, CDR2 ANQGSEA. Losses at the gene ends were 7 bases for V and 1 base for J; bases not matched to a gene: 2. CDR3 length: 12 amino acids. CDR3 in amino acids: CSGTSGQETQYF. In DNA form, the CDR3 reads TGCAGCGGAACTAGCGGCCAAGAGACCCAGTACTTC.

This sequence joins TRBV4-1 and TRBJ2-1; no firm D call. The CDR3 runs 12 residues. The V gene's germline CDR1 is MGHRA and CDR2 YSYEKL. V dropped 1 base and J dropped 10 bases, with 8 bases sitting between them. CDR3 region: CASSQGTREQFF. As DNA, the CDR3 is TGCGCCAGCAGCCAAGGAACAAGAGAGCAGTTCTTC.

V usage is TRBV19 and J usage is TRBJ2-1; 10 nucleotides line up with TRBD2. Germline CDR1 and CDR2: LNHDA and SQIVND (reference sequence). CDR3 length: 18 amino acids. J lost 0 bases, V lost 1 base, and 6 bases had no gene match. CDR3 bases: TGTGCCAGTAGTATAGGACTAGCGGGTGTTAGCTCCTACAATGAGCAGTTCTTC. Translating gives CASSIGLAGVSSYNEQFF.

Concerning this clone: A read error may be the cause here, since a much bigger clone is one base away. The rearrangement joins TRBV2 to TRBJ2-6, with D unclear. The CDR3 has 14 residues. The ends were cut back, 3 bases at V and 0 bases at J, with 3 bases in the middle. CDR1 SNHLY and CDR2 FYNNEI come from the germline V gene. The CDR3 bases are TGTGCCAGCAGTGACAGCTCTGGGGCCAACGTCCTGACTTTC. Amino acids: CASSDSSGANVLTF.

The genes are TRBV10-1 and TRBJ1-1; TRBD1 might be the D (5 bases). V lost 6 bases, J lost 8 bases, and 16 bases lay in between. CDR3 length: 13 residues. Germline V gene sequence: CDR1 WNHNN, CDR2 SYGVQD (reference sequence). CDR3 nucleotide sequence: TGCGCCAGCAGCGCCCCCGGAACAGGAGAAGCTTTCTTT. Translated: CASSAPGTGEAFF.

The CDR3 region has the DNA TGTGCCAGCAGCCAAGGGAACTATCCCCAAGAGACCCAGTACTTC. It codes for CASSQGNYPQETQYF. The chain uses TRBV3-1 (or the pseudogene TRBV3-2) and TRBJ2-5; D is undetermined. The V and J ends lost 1 base and 1 base respectively, with 10 bases between them. CDR3 size: 15 residues. The germline V gene encodes CDR1 LGHDT and CDR2 YNNKEL (reference sequence).